This is a list of T cell receptor beta chains from one sample in a study of blood T cell repertoires in COVID-19. Generated by immunoSEQ multiplex PCR, the TCRdb table keeps only in-frame clones and is missing some. The sample consists of just over 95,000 clones, less than 95% of them appearing once. Sequencing used peripheral blood. All receptors come from a man aged 50-59 years with acute or convalescent COVID-19. The CDR3 runs from the conserved cysteine through the conserved F or W.

>TRBJ2-7|TRBV2
CASINRYEQYF
>TRBJ2-3|TRBV7-2
CASSFQPTSRDTQYF
>TRBJ2-1|TRBV2
CASSEQLAGYFTEQFF
>TRBJ2-5|TRBV18
CASSPPSSQETQYF
>TRBJ1-2|TRBV4-1
CASSQDEARGYTF
>TRBJ2-6|TRBV24-1
CATSSRELFSGANVLTF
>TRBJ1-2|TRBV7-2
CASSLVGAGVSNYGYTF
>TRBJ2-1|TRBV9
CASSVGLRGADYNEQFF
>TRBJ2-2|TRBV7-9
CASSSPLAGGMSTGELFF
>TRBJ2-2|TRBV6-5
CASSSKGVGELFF
>TRBJ1-3|TRBV30
CAWSPLGLTSGNTIYF
>TRBJ2-7|TRBV7-2
CASSLVVYPYEQYF
>TRBJ2-1|TRBV11-1
CASSVGQGNEQFF
>TRBJ1-2|TRBV3-1/TRBV3-2
CASSQGVQGNYGYTF
>TRBJ2-1|TRBV5-1
CASSLVLAGVNEQFF
>TRBJ2-5|TRBV2
CASSEEGLGLTGTQYF
>TRBJ2-7|TRBV12-3/TRBV12-4
CASSLEPDSEQYF
>TRBJ1-5|TRBV19
CASSQTINNQPQHF
>TRBJ2-7|TRBV15
CATSPVSFYEQYF
>TRBJ2-3|TRBV5-4
CASSLGGAQALSGGQYF
>TRBJ1-2|TRBV30
CAWSGSWTGNYGYTF
>TRBJ2-3|TRBV11-2
CASSLPGGQVVTDTQYF
>TRBJ2-7|TRBV11-2
CASTREPSGRAEQYF
>TRBJ2-7|TRBV27
CASSWGLAGEQYF
>TRBJ2-1|TRBV4-1
CASSHGGTNEQFF
>TRBJ1-2|TRBV19
CASSSPGQGPYGYTF
>TRBJ1-1|TRBV11-3
CASSPEARGRMGAFF
>TRBJ2-5|TRBV7-2
CASSLAAAIGETQYF
>TRBJ2-7|TRBV7-9
CASSLAGQNPSYEQYF
>TRBJ2-7|TRBV12-3/TRBV12-4
CASRYEQYF
>TRBJ2-1|TRBV30
CAISGVSYNEQFF
>TRBJ2-2|TRBV29-1
CSVDSGRGSNTGELFF
>TRBJ1-6|TRBV6-2/TRBV6-3
CASSPKEGGYSPLHF
>TRBJ2-1|TRBV10-3
CAISESGLANNEQFF
>TRBJ2-3|TRBV29-1
CSVEDLSGFTDTQYF
>TRBJ2-1|TRBV7-2
CASSLEGLVLGEQFF
>TRBJ2-3|TRBV3-1/TRBV3-2
CASSQLAFEGGTDTQYF
>TRBJ2-7|TRBV12-3/TRBV12-4
CASSLGQSYEQYF
>TRBJ2-2|TRBV6-6
CATQRQGRTGELFF
>TRBJ2-3|TRBV3-1/TRBV3-2
CASSQGPGLAAVVKGTQYF
>TRBJ2-2|TRBV9
CASSGWGDTGELFF
>TRBJ2-1|TRBV11-2
CASSLRTSGNYNEQFF
>TRBJ2-3|TRBV11-2
CASSLRGQGQGDTQYF
>TRBJ2-7|TRBV7-6
CASSPEAGGVYEQYF